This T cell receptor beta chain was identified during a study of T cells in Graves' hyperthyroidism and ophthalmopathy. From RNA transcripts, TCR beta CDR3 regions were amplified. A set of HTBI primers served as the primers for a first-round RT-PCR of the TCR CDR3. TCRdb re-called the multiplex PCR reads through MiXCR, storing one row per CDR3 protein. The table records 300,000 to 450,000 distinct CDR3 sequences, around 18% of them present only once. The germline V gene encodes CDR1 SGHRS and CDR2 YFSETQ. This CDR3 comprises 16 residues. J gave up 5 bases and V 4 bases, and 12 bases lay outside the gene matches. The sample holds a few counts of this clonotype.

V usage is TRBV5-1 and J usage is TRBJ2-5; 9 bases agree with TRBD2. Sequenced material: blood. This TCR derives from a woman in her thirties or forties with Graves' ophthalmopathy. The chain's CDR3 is CASSPGGLAGLETQYF. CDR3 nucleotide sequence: TGCGCCAGCAGCCCGGGCGGGCTAGCGGGACTCGAGACCCAGTACTTC. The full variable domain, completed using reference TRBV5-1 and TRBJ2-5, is KAGVTQTPRYLIKTRGQQVTLSCSPISGHRSVSWYQQTPGQGLQFLFEYFSETQRNKGNFPGRFSGRQFSNSRSEMNVSTLELGDSALYLCASSPGGLAGLETQYFGPGTRLLVL.